The present TCR beta chain was sequenced within a study of T-cell memory formation after mild COVID-19. This clonotype was counted a few times. Its antigen is undetermined. The TCR alpha and TCR beta cDNA libraries, bearing sample barcodes and UMIs, were generated by 5'RACE using constant-segment primers. TCRdb passed the 5' RACE reads through MiXCR, listing each CDR3 protein once. This sample has a few hundred thousand distinct CDR3 sequences, with over 13% found just once. Findings of the study overall: The main location of contracting CD4+ clones was CM and EM, and that of contracting CD8+ clones was EMRA. Memory sampled before infection contained some responding clones, suggesting cross-reactive memory joined. Day 15 to 85 contracting clones showed balanced CD4/CD8; later expanders leaned CD4+.

CDR3 size: 15 residues. CDR1 is KGHSH and CDR2 is LQKENI in the germline V gene. Between the trimmed V and J ends, which lost 5 bases and 3 bases, there was a span of 13 bases. This TCR came from a man aged 18 to 30 who had mild COVID-19 (a few samples of this study predate the infection). Cell type and time point are not known. Sequencing input: PBMCs or a T cell subset sorted from them (not recorded which). The chain uses TRBV18 and TRBJ1-4; D remains ambiguous. The CDR3 DNA is TGTGCCAGCTCAGGAGGTAGAGTTGCTAATGAAAAACTGTTTTTT. This translates into CASSGGRVANEKLFF.